The 18 T cell receptor beta chains in this list originate from one sample, sequenced in a study of T cell repertoires in cytomegalovirus infection. TCRdb re-called the reads with MiXCR, one entry per CDR3 protein. This table has about 830,000 distinct CDR3 sequences, 30% to 35% appearing once. What these receptors recognize is not known. This sample comprised cultured CD8+ T cells from PBMCs, obtained from culture after CMV antigen stimulation. These receptors all come from a human donor in good health (CMV status not recorded). Some clones in this sample may be carry-over from other donors' samples.

The rearrangement uses TRBV7-9 and TRBJ2-2; 7 bases are a match to TRBD2. Trimming took 4 bases from V and 1 from J; bases not matched to a gene: 9. Germline V gene sequence: CDR1 SEHNR, CDR2 FQNEAQ (reference sequence). The CDR3 is made up of 17 amino acids. The CDR3 loop is CASSSPRSGENTGELFF. The CDR3 nucleotides read TGTGCCAGCAGCTCACCTAGGAGCGGGGAGAACACCGGGGAGCTGTTTTTT.

This clonotype was recorded many times. One end of the junction varies from germline; a read error may be responsible. V usage is TRBV7-7 and J usage is TRBJ1-1, with D tentatively TRBD1 (5 bases). CDR1 and CDR2 (germline): SSHAT, FNYEAQ (reference sequence). There are 15 residues in the CDR3. CDR3 loop: CASRPDIGTGTEAFF. The CDR3 DNA sequence: TGTGCTAGCAGGCCGGACATCGGAACGGGCACTGAAGCTTTCTTT.

The rearrangement links TRBV6-8 to TRBJ1-2; 7 nucleotides align to TRBD1. The J segment lost 2 bases and the V segment lost 4 bases, leaving 4 bases of the junction unmatched. The CDR3 has 14 amino acids. Germline V gives CDR1 MNHGY, CDR2 SAAAGT. The CDR3 sequence is CASSSQDRNYGYTF. As DNA, the CDR3 is TGTGCCAGCAGTTCCCAGGACAGGAACTATGGCTACACCTTC.

The chain carries TRBV2 and TRBJ2-4, with TRBD2 matching 11 bases. With 6 bases clipped from V and 1 base from J, the junction kept 5 bases outside the gene matches. CDR3 size: 16 residues. CDR1 is SNHLY and CDR2 is FYNNEI in the germline V gene. Here the CDR3 DNA reads TGTGCCAGCAGAGAGACTAGCGGGGCTGCCAAAAACATTCAGTACTTC. Encoded protein: CASRETSGAAKNIQYF.

At least ten counts were recorded for this clonotype. CDR3 sequence: CASSLAEGLAGYEQYF. The CDR3 DNA reads TGTGCCAGCAGCTTAGCCGAGGGACTAGCTGGATACGAGCAGTACTTC. The chain uses TRBV7-6 and TRBJ2-7; 9 bases agree with TRBD2. The CDR3 totals 16 residues. After removal of 0 bases from V and 4 bases from J, the junction contained 7 bases not matched to a gene. CDR1 SGHVS and CDR2 FNYEAQ come from the germline V gene.

The chain carries TRBV11-2 and TRBJ1-1, with no clear D. The germline V gene encodes CDR1 SGHAT and CDR2 FQNNGV. V lost 5 bases to trimming and J lost 0 bases, with 10 bases between them. There are 14 residues in the CDR3. The CDR3 region is CASSPSNMNTEAFF. In DNA, the CDR3 is TGTGCCAGCAGCCCCAGTAACATGAACACTGAAGCTTTCTTT.

This clonotype appeared a few times. The chain links TRBV27 to TRBJ2-1; tentatively, D is TRBD1 or TRBD2 (7 bases each). Germline CDR1 is MNHEY and CDR2 is SMNVEV (reference sequence). Trimming took 4 bases from V and 4 from J, leaving 14 bases between them. The CDR3 spans 15 residues. Here the CDR3 DNA reads TGTGCCAGCAGTTGGGGGAGGGGGCCATACAATGAGCAGTTCTTC. This codes for CASSWGRGPYNEQFF.

The rearrangement uses TRBV6-5 and TRBJ2-5; unclear D gene. From germline, CDR1 is MNHEY and CDR2 SVGAGI. The CDR3 sequence is 15 residues long. Trimming stripped 6 bases from V and 1 base from J, with 15 bases between. Here the CDR3 DNA reads TGTGCCAGCAGACTTATCGACCACGTCCAAGAGACCCAGTACTTC. Residues: CASRLIDHVQETQYF.

The chain links TRBV4-1 to TRBJ2-3; D is perhaps TRBD1 (6 bases). Germline CDR1 is MGHRA and CDR2 is YSYEKL. Trimming removed 0 bases at V and 0 bases at J, with 7 bases between. This CDR3 region has 15 residues. Here the CDR3 DNA reads TGCGCCAGCAGCCAAGACAGGGGTAGCACAGATACGCAGTATTTT. Protein: CASSQDRGSTDTQYF.

This clonotype came up a few times. The CDR3 sequence is CASTRSLKAFF. The CDR3 coding sequence is TGTGCCAGCACCCGTTCTCTGAAAGCTTTCTTT. The chain links TRBV6-6 to TRBJ1-1; D remains ambiguous. This CDR3 is built from 11 residues. The germline V gene has CDR1 MNHNY and CDR2 SVGAGI (reference sequence). Between the trimmed V and J ends, which lost 7 bases and 9 bases, there was a span of 12 bases.

This clonotype was seen a handful of times. The chain has TRBV6-6 and TRBJ2-7; tentatively, D is TRBD1 or TRBD2 (6 bases each). Per the germline V gene, CDR1 is MNHNY and CDR2 is SVGAGI (reference sequence). CDR3 size: 16 residues. The germline V and J ends were trimmed by 5 bases and 3 bases, with 20 bases remaining between them. This chain's CDR3 is CASSGRLGGNDYEQYF. The CDR3 DNA sequence: TGTGCCAGCAGTGGCCGTCTAGGGGGGAACGACTACGAGCAGTACTTC.

The rearrangement links TRBV6-2 or TRBV6-3 to TRBJ2-1; 8 bases agree with TRBD2. The germline V gene encodes CDR1 MNHEY and CDR2 SVGEGT. The CDR3 runs 19 residues. V trimming: 0 bases; J trimming: 0 bases; junction bases outside the gene matches: 10. CDR3 region: CASSYSSVGAGGSYNEQFF. The CDR3 DNA follows: TGTGCCAGCAGTTACTCGTCCGTGGGCGCGGGGGGCTCCTACAATGAGCAGTTCTTC.

J is TRBJ1-4 and V is TRBV19, with a possible D match to TRBD1 (5 bases). V shed 4 bases and J shed 7 bases, with 13 bases lying between them. Germline loops: CDR1 LNHDA, CDR2 SQIVND (reference sequence). CDR3 length: 14 residues. CDR3 in amino acids: CASSKGPPGEKLFF. The CDR3 coding sequence is TGTGCCAGTAGTAAGGGACCGCCGGGTGAAAAACTGTTTTTT.

This clonotype has at least ten counts. The CDR3 protein is CASRRDRYSYEQYF. In DNA, the CDR3 is TGTGCCAGCAGGCGGGACAGATACTCCTACGAGCAGTACTTC. The chain recombines TRBV6-5 with TRBJ2-7; possibly TRBD1 for D (7 bases). The CDR3 is 14 residues long. Germline CDR1 MNHEY, CDR2 SVGAGI. Deletions cut 6 bases from V and 0 bases from J, with 12 bases between.

The chain links TRBV4-1 to TRBJ2-5; possible D gene TRBD1, 5 bases. Germline CDR1 and CDR2: MGHRA and YSYEKL. This CDR3 is 15 amino acids long. The V end was cut by 1 base, the J end by 4 bases, with 13 bases between. The CDR3 region has the DNA TGCGCCAGCAGCCAAGTTCCAGGGTGGGCAGAGACCCAGTACTTC. This sequence encodes CASSQVPGWAETQYF.

This clonotype showed up just a few times. The chain joins TRBV19 to TRBJ2-3; 12 nucleotides align to TRBD2. The CDR3 runs to 15 residues. The germline gives CDR1 LNHDA, CDR2 SQIVND (reference sequence). V lost 5 bases to trimming and J lost 7 bases; unmatched junction nucleotides: 7. CDR3 sequence (DNA): TGTGCCAGTAGTGTCCTAGCGGGGGGGCACTATACGCAGTATTTT. It encodes CASSVLAGGHYTQYF.

The V call is TRBV3-1, the J call TRBJ2-7; 7 nucleotides agree with TRBD2. With V trimmed by 4 bases and J by 5 bases, 23 bases remained unmatched. The V gene's germline CDR1 is LGHDT and CDR2 YNNKEL (reference sequence). The CDR3 length is 19 residues. This CDR3 reads CASSPLINLGGSPPHEQYF. DNA for the CDR3: TGTGCCAGCAGCCCCCTTATTAACCTCGGGGGGAGTCCTCCTCACGAGCAGTACTTC.

The chain carries TRBV6-2 or TRBV6-3 and TRBJ2-1; the D gene could be TRBD1 or TRBD2 (5 bases each). CDR1 is MNHEY, CDR2 SVGEGT, per germline. V gave up 7 bases and J gave up 5 bases, with 18 bases separating them. The CDR3 runs 15 residues. CDR3 loop: CASTQPSWGNNEQFF. DNA for the CDR3: TGTGCCAGCACCCAACCTAGCTGGGGGAACAATGAGCAGTTCTTC.